What follows are 3 T cell receptor beta chains derived from one specimen sequenced in a study of blood T cell repertoires in COVID-19. Sequencing was performed with immunoSEQ multiplex PCR; in TCRdb, only in-frame clones are kept and a portion is missing. The table has roughly 200,000 clones, 90% seen once; the top ten hold roughly 0.6%. The specimen was peripheral blood. The receptor set was obtained from a man between 45 and 60 years old with acute or convalescent COVID-19.

V usage is TRBV19 and J usage is TRBJ2-1; maybe TRBD1 (5 bases). The CDR3 contains 15 residues. Germline V gene sequence: CDR1 LNHDA, CDR2 SQIVND (reference sequence). V shed 5 bases and J shed 2 bases, with 13 bases lying between them. DNA of the CDR3: TGTGCCAGTAGTTTCAGGGTAGGTACCTACAATGAGCAGTTCTTC. It translates to CASSFRVGTYNEQFF.

The gene calls are TRBV5-4 and TRBJ2-7; 13 bases align to TRBD2. The J segment lost 3 bases and the V segment lost 4 bases, leaving 4 bases of the junction unmatched. CDR3 length equals 15 residues. Germline assignment: CDR1 SGHNT and CDR2 YYREEE (reference sequence). The CDR3 is CASSRGTSGVYEQYV. CDR3 DNA sequence: TGTGCCAGCAGCCGGGGGACTAGCGGGGTCTACGAGCAGTACGTC.

CDR3: CASSQTVGLAGGNIGTGELFF. In DNA form, the CDR3 reads TGCGCCAGCAGCCAGACCGTCGGACTAGCGGGGGGGAACATTGGGACCGGGGAGCTGTTTTTT. V gene TRBV5-1 combines with J gene TRBJ2-2, with 15 bases identical to TRBD2. V shed 4 bases, J shed 5 bases, and the junction held 18 bases outside the gene matches. The CDR3 sequence is 21 residues long. CDR1 and CDR2 from the germline V gene are SGHRS and YFSETQ.